Given below is one T cell receptor (beta chain) in context. The repertoire was sequenced with immunoSEQ multiplex PCR; TCRdb's copy has only in-frame clones and lacks some. Of around 70,000 clones in the sample, 85% were seen once. The germline CDR1 and CDR2 sequences are SGHTS and YDEGEE. This CDR3 has 18 amino acids. The V gene end was trimmed by 4 bases and the J gene end by 4 bases; junction bases not matched to a gene: 11. This record comes from a study of T cell responses to AZD1222 COVID-19 vaccine. This specimen consisted of peripheral blood, obtained on day 0 of AZD1222 vaccination. This chain uses TRBV5-8 with TRBJ2-2; TRBD2 matches 12 bases. The sequence came from an adult in good health. The CDR3: CASSPETTSGGRTGELFF. CDR3 nucleotides: TGTGCCAGCAGCCCCGAGACTACTAGCGGGGGGCGCACCGGGGAGCTGTTTTTT.